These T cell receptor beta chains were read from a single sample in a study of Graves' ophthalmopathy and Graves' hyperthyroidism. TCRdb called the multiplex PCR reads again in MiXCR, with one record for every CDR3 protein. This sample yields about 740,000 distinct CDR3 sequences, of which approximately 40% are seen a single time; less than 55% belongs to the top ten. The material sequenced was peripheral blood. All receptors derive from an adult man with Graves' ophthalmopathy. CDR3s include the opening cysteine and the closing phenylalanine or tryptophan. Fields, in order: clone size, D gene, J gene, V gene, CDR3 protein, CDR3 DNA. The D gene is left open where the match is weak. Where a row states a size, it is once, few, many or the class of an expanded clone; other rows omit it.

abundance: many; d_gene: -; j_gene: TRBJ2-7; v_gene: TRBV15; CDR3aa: CATSRDGGPYEQYF; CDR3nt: TGTGCCACCAGCAGAGATGGGGGGCCCTACGAGCAGTACTTC
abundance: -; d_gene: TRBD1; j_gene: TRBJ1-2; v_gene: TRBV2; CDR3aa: CASSSLDDRVYGYTF; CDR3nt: TGTGCCAGCAGTTCGCTAGATGACAGGGTCTATGGCTACACCTTC
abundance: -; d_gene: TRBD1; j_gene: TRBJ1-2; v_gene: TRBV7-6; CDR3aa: CAGSLHPDRSNYGYTF; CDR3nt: TGTGCCGGCAGCTTACATCCGGACAGGAGTAACTATGGCTACACCTTC
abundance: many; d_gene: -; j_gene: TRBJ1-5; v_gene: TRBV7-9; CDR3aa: CASSLGAANQPQHF; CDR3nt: TGTGCCAGCAGCTTAGGGGCAGCTAATCAGCCCCAGCATTTT
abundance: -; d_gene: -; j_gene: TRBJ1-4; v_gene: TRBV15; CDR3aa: CATSTGVGGKLFF; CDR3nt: TGTGCCACCAGCACAGGGGTGGGAGGAAAACTGTTTTTT
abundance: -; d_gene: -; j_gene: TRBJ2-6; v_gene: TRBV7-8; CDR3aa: CASSTPGTSSGANVLTF; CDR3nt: TGCGCCAGCAGCACCCCCGGGACGAGCTCTGGGGCCAACGTCCTGACTTTC
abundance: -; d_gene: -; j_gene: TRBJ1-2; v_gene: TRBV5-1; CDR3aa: CASSLQAEPGYTF; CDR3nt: TGCGCCAGCAGCTTGCAGGCAGAACCTGGCTACACCTTC
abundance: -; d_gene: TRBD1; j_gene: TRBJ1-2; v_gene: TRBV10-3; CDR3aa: CAISAARDSYGYTF; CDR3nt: TGTGCCATCAGTGCTGCCCGGGACAGCTATGGCTACACCTTC
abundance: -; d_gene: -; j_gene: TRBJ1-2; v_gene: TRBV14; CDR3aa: CASSQAGYYGYTF; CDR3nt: TGTGCCAGCAGCCAAGCGGGGTACTATGGCTACACCTTC
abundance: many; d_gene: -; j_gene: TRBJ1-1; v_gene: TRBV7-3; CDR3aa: CASSSDSDKRVNTEAFF; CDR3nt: TGTGCCAGCAGCTCAGACAGCGACAAAAGAGTGAACACTGAAGCTTTCTTT
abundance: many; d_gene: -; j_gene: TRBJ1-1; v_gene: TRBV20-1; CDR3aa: CSAREGVYGKEAFF; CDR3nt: TGCAGTGCTAGAGAGGGGGTTTACGGCAAGGAAGCTTTCTTT
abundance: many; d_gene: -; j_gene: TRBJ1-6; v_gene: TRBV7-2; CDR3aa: CASSRMRVLDSPLHF; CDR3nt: TGTGCCAGCAGCCGGATGAGGGTTTTAGATTCACCCCTCCACTTT
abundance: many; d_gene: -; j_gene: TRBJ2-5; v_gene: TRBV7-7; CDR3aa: CASSFGGIQETQYF; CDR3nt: TGTGCTAGCAGCTTTGGGGGAATCCAAGAGACCCAGTACTTC
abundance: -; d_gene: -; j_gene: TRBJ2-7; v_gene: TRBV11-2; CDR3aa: CASSSALDEQYF; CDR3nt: TGTGCCAGCAGCAGCGCCCTTGACGAGCAGTACTTC
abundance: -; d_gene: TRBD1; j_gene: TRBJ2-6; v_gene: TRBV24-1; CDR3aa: CATSDPGQGASGANVLTF; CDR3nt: TGTGCCACCAGTGATCCGGGACAGGGGGCATCTGGGGCCAACGTCCTGACTTTC
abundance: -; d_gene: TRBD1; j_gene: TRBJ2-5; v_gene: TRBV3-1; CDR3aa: CASSTDRGKEETQYF; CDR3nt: TGTGCCAGCAGCACTGACAGGGGGAAGGAGGAGACCCAGTACTTC
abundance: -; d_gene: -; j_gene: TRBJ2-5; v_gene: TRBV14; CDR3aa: CASSQGVVRIGETQYF; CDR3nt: TGTGCCAGCAGCCAAGGGGTGGTACGGATCGGAGAGACCCAGTACTTC
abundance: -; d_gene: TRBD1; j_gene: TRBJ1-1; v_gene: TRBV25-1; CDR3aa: CASTGGQRNTEAFF; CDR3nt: TGTGCCAGCACCGGGGGACAGAGGAACACTGAAGCTTTCTTT
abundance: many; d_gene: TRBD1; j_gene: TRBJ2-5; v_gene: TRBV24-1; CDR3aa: CATSDRTGGALETQYF; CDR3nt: TGTGCCACCAGTGATCGGACAGGGGGCGCGTTAGAGACCCAGTACTTC
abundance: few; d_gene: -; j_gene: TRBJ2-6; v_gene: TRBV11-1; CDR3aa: CASSLIAGGVSGANVLTF; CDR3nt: TGTGCCAGCAGCTTAATAGCCGGGGGCGTCTCTGGGGCCAACGTCCTGACTTTC
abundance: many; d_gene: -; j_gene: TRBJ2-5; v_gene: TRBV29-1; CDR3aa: CSVRSGSRQETQYF; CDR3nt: TGCAGCGTCCGAAGCGGCAGCAGACAAGAGACCCAGTACTTC
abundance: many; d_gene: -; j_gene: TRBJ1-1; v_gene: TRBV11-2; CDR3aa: CASSFRTAGNAEAFF; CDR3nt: TGTGCCAGCAGCTTTCGGACAGCGGGGAACGCTGAAGCTTTCTTT
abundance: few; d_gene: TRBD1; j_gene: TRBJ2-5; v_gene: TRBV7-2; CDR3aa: CASTRTTGGETQYF; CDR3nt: TGTGCCAGCACCCGGACGACAGGGGGAGAGACCCAGTACTTC
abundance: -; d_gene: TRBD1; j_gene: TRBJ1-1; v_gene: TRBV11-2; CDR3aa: CASSWGQGGQTEAFF; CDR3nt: TGTGCCAGCAGCTGGGGACAGGGCGGTCAAACTGAAGCTTTCTTT
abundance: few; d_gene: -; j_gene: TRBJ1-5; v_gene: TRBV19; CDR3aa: CASSTPGPQHF; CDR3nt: TGTGCCAGTAGTACCCCGGGGCCCCAGCATTTT
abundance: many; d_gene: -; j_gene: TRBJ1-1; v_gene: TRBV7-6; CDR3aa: CASSPSVGTEAFF; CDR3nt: TGTGCCAGCAGCCCTTCGGTGGGCACTGAAGCTTTCTTT
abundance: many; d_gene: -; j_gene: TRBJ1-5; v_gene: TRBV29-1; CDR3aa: CSVATNSNQPQHF; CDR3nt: TGCAGCGTGGCTACAAATAGCAATCAGCCCCAGCATTTT
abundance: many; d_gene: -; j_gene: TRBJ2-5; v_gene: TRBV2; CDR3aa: CASTGGGETQYF; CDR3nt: TGTGCCAGCACAGGGGGGGGCGAGACCCAGTACTTC
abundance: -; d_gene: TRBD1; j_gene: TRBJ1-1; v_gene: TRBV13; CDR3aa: CASSSRDRGYTEAFF; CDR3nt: TGTGCCAGCAGCTCGAGGGACAGGGGGTACACTGAAGCTTTCTTT
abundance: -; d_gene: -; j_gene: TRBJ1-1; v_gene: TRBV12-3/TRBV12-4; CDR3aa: CASSSQGHTVAFF; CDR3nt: TGTGCCAGCAGTTCACAGGGACACACGGTAGCTTTCTTT
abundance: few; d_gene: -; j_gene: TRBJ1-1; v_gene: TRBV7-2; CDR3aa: CASSYSYQGSVTEAFF; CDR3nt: TGTGCCAGCAGTTACTCTTACCAGGGGAGTGTAACTGAAGCTTTCTTT
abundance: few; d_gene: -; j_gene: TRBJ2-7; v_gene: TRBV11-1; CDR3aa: CASSLGWRVAGEQYF; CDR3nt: TGTGCCAGCAGCTTAGGATGGAGGGTCGCGGGCGAGCAGTACTTC
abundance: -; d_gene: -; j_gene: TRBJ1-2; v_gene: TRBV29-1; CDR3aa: CSAGTDGYTF; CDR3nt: TGCAGCGCTGGGACGGATGGCTACACCTTC
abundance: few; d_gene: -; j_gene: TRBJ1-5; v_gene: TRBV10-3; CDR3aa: CAISGGNQPQHF; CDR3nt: TGTGCCATCAGTGGTGGCAATCAGCCCCAGCATTTT
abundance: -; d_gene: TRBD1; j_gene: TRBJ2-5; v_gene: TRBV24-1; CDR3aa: CATSDFLTGGKETQYF; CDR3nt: TGTGCCACCAGTGATTTCTTGACAGGGGGAAAGGAGACCCAGTACTTC
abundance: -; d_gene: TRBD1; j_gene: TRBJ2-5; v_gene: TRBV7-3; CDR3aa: CASSKDRDHWETQYF; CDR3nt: TGTGCCAGCAGCAAGGACAGGGATCATTGGGAGACCCAGTACTTC
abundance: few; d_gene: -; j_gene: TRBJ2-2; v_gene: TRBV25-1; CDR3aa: CASSRLKNTGELFF; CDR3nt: TGTGCCAGTAGTAGGCTGAAGAACACCGGGGAGCTGTTTTTT
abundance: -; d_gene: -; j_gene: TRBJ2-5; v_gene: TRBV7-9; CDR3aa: CASSHSGYRVQETQYF; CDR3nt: TGTGCCAGCAGCCACAGTGGGTACAGGGTCCAAGAGACCCAGTACTTC
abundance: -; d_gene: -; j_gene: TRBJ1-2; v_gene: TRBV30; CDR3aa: CAWSLGDGYTF; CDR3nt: TGTGCCTGGAGTTTAGGGGATGGCTACACCTTC
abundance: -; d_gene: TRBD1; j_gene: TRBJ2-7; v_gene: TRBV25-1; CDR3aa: CASRDRGQLNDYEQYF; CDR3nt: TGTGCCAGCAGGGATAGGGGACAGCTTAACGACTACGAGCAGTACTTC
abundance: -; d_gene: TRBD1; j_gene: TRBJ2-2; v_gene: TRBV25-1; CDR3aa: CASSMTGGRTGELFF; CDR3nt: TGTGCCAGCAGTATGACAGGGGGCCGAACCGGGGAGCTGTTTTTT
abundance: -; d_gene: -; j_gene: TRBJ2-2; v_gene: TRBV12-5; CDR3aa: CASGLAEGTGELFF; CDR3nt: TGTGCTAGTGGTTTGGCAGAGGGCACCGGGGAGCTGTTTTTT
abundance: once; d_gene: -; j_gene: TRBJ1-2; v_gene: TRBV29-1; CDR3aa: CSVSRGDGYTF; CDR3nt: TGCAGCGTTTCCCGGGGAGATGGCTACACCTTC
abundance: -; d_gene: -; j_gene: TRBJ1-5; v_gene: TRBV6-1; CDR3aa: CASRGASIGGNQPQHF; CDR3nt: TGTGCCAGCAGAGGGGCCTCTATCGGAGGGAATCAGCCCCAGCATTTT
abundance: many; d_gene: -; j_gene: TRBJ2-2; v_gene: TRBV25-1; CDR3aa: CASSSLYGELFF; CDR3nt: TGTGCCAGCAGTTCCCTATACGGGGAGCTGTTTTTT
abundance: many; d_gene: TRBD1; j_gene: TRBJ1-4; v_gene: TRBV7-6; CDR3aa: CASSSGTGILEKLFF; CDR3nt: TGTGCCAGCAGCTCCGGGACAGGGATCCTTGAAAAACTGTTTTTT